The clone carrying this T cell receptor beta chain has just one count. These data belong to a study of sequential checkpoint blockade in melanoma. The wider study: Twenty-two patients had matched tumor biopsies before treatment and at week 13 after nivolumab or ipilimumab alone.

Produced via immunoSEQ multiplex PCR; TCRdb's table is partial and in-frame only. Of tens of thousands of clones listed, 30% to 35% are singletons. Treatment here: randomized to nivolumab then ipilimumab (arm A) or the reverse (arm B). This clonotype was obtained from a human donor with melanoma. The source was tumor tissue (inferred from file names), collected from a patient given nivolumab and ipilimumab in sequence.

The CDR3 protein is CASSADRAPNEKLFF. The CDR3, as DNA: TGTGCCAGTAGTGCCGACAGGGCTCCTAATGAAAAACTGTTTTTT. This chain joins TRBV19 and TRBJ1-4; 7 bases fit TRBD1. Germline CDR1 reads LNHDA; CDR2 reads SQIVND (reference sequence). The trim removed 5 bases at V and 3 bases at J, leaving 6 bases unmatched. This CDR3 region has 15 residues.